This T cell receptor (beta chain) was observed in a study of TIL therapy for anti-PD-1-resistant metastatic lung cancer. Study-level results: TIL clonotype persistence in blood showed no apparent association with response.

Sequencing used immunoSEQ v3. Libraries were sequenced to 2.2 million or so read pairs (survey) or 5-6 million (deep). Using immunoSEQ multiplex PCR, the repertoire was profiled, and TCRdb retains in-frame clones only, with some absent. The sample holds approximately 45,000 clones, around 80% seen once. Described time point: pre-treatment sample, taken before nivolumab and TIL therapy. Patients were adults with stage 4 NSCLC. Germline-derived CDR1 and CDR2 are SGHRS and YFSETQ. Trimming removed 4 bases from V and 2 bases from J, with 18 bases in between. The CDR3 is 16 amino acids. About this clone itself: The antigen remains unidentified.

Source: blood, taken at baseline. The clonotype was recovered from a man in his 70s with non-small cell lung cancer. The V call is TRBV5-1, the J call TRBJ1-2; TRBD1 might be the D (6 bases). CDR3 coding DNA: TGCGCCAGCAGCCAAGCACTTAGGACAGACAACTATGGCTACACCTTC. Residues: CASSQALRTDNYGYTF.